A single sample gave rise to the 26 T cell receptor beta chains below, sequenced in a study of T cell changes during pregnancy in multiple sclerosis. The table came from immunoSEQ multiplex PCR; TCRdb's copy has only in-frame clones and leaves some out. There are tens of thousands of clones in the sample; around nine tenths occur only once, and roughly 0.53% lies in the top ten. This material consisted of CD4+ T cells from peripheral blood mononuclear cells, taken in the first trimester of pregnancy. The receptors shown here come from a female donor with multiple sclerosis, enrolled in a pregnancy study.

By frequency in the sample, this clone is medium-sized. This chain joins TRBV6-1 and TRBJ1-4, with D unclear. Germline values: CDR1 MNHNS, CDR2 SASEGT. CDR3 length equals 15 residues. V shed 2 bases and J shed 7 bases, with 14 bases lying between them. CDR3 loop: CASSEIGSPFEKLFF. The CDR3 DNA reads as TGTGCCAGCAGTGAAATTGGCTCGCCCTTTGAAAAACTGTTTTTT.

CDR3 sequence: CASSSAQGYGYTF. CDR3 bases: TGTGCCAGCAGCTCAGCCCAGGGATATGGCTACACCTTC. The chain couples TRBV7-2 to TRBJ1-2; the D gene is possibly TRBD1 (5 bases). The germline V and J ends were trimmed by 4 bases and 5 bases, with 11 bases remaining between them. Germline lookup yields CDR1 SGHTA and CDR2 FQGNSA. This CDR3 has 13 residues. Complete variable domain (other parts from reference TRBV7-2 and TRBJ1-2): GAGVSQSPSNKVTEKGKDVELRCDPISGHTALYWYRQSLGQGLEFLIYFQGNSAPDKSGLPSDRFSAERTGGSVSTLTIQRTQQEDSAVYLCASSSAQGYGYTFGSGTRLTVV.

The chain joins TRBV5-6 to TRBJ1-4; 7 bases line up with TRBD1. With V trimmed by 3 bases and J by 13 bases, 0 bases remained unmatched. Per the germline V gene, CDR1 is SGHDT and CDR2 is YYEEEE. This CDR3 has 10 amino acids. The CDR3 sequence is CASSYRGLFF. In DNA form, the CDR3 reads TGTGCCAGCAGCTACAGGGGACTGTTTTTT.

J is TRBJ2-5 and V is TRBV18; D uncertain. CDR1 and CDR2 from the germline V gene are KGHSH and LQKENI. Trimming cost V 2 bases and J 5 bases, with 6 bases left between them. The CDR3 length is 12 residues. CDR3 region: CASSPSMETQYF. DNA of the CDR3: TGTGCCAGCTCACCATCAATGGAGACCCAGTACTTC.

This rearrangement joins TRBV30 to TRBJ1-4; D ambiguous. Per the germline V gene, CDR1 is GTSNPN and CDR2 is SVGIG (reference sequence). The CDR3 is made up of 15 amino acids. V was trimmed by 2 bases and J by 0 bases, leaving 10 bases between them. The CDR3 DNA reads TGTGCCTGGAGTCCAGGTCCATCAACTAATGAAAAACTGTTTTTT. It is translated as CAWSPGPSTNEKLFF.

The chain joins TRBV5-1 to TRBJ2-3; D is perhaps TRBD2 (5 bases). Germline values: CDR1 SGHRS, CDR2 YFSETQ. V lost 2 bases to trimming and J lost 2 bases, with 9 bases between them. The CDR3 is 14 residues long. The CDR3 nucleotides read TGCGCCAGCAGCTTCGAAGACTACACAGATACGCAGTATTTT. This encodes CASSFEDYTDTQYF.

The genes are TRBV7-6 and TRBJ1-3, with 9 positions matching TRBD1. CDR3 length: 17 amino acids. J gave up 0 bases and V 5 bases, and 8 bases lay outside the gene matches. Germline V lookup: CDR1 SGHVS, CDR2 FNYEAQ. CDR3 sequence reads: CASSPSTGGISGNTIYF. The DNA of the CDR3 is TGTGCCAGCAGCCCATCGACAGGGGGTATCTCTGGAAACACCATATATTTT.

V is TRBV7-9 and J is TRBJ1-1; 8 nucleotides align to TRBD1. Germline V gene sequence: CDR1 SEHNR, CDR2 FQNEAQ (reference sequence). V shed 5 bases, J shed 0 bases, and the junction held 8 bases outside the gene matches. The CDR3 extends over 16 amino acids. CDR3 residues: CASSVNRGNMNTEAFF. In DNA form, the CDR3 reads TGTGCCAGCAGCGTTAACAGGGGGAACATGAACACTGAAGCTTTCTTT.

This clone appeared a single time. The rearrangement links TRBV28 to TRBJ1-1; 7 nucleotides align to TRBD1. Germline V gene data show CDR1 as MDHEN and CDR2 as SYDVKM. The CDR3 runs 13 residues. V lost 4 bases to trimming and J lost 5 bases; unmatched junction nucleotides: 4. The CDR3 reads CASSSPRGTEAFF. DNA of the CDR3: TGTGCCAGCAGTTCCCCCAGGGGGACTGAAGCTTTCTTT.

Comments on this clone: Other DNA sequences in the same sample also yield this CDR3. The chain employs TRBV9 and TRBJ2-5; TRBD2 agrees at 12 bases. J lost 2 bases, V lost 0 bases, and 2 bases had no gene match. The CDR3 runs to 16 residues. Germline CDR1 SGDLS, CDR2 YYNGEE. The CDR3, as DNA: TGTGCCAGCAGCGTAGGGGGACTAGCGGGTCAAGAGACCCAGTACTTC. Its translation is CASSVGGLAGQETQYF.

This clone was seen a single time. This chain joins TRBV4-2 and TRBJ2-5; TRBD2 matches at 7 bases. After removal of 4 bases from V and 1 base from J, the junction contained 9 bases not matched to a gene. Germline loops: CDR1 LGHNA, CDR2 YNFKEQ. This CDR3 comprises 16 residues. CDR3 sequence: CASSLRRASGQETQYF. DNA for the CDR3: TGTGCCAGCAGCCTACGGAGGGCTAGCGGCCAAGAGACCCAGTACTTC.

The chain joins TRBV4-1 to TRBJ2-3; 9 positions agree with TRBD2. Germline CDR1 reads MGHRA; CDR2 reads YSYEKL. The CDR3 runs 15 residues. The trim removed 1 base at V and 3 bases at J, leaving 2 bases unmatched. The CDR3 DNA reads as TGCGCCAGCAGCCAAGGGACTAGCGTTACAGATACGCAGTATTTT. Its protein product is CASSQGTSVTDTQYF.

This clone was found once. CDR3: CASSSPHRIGSSGANVLTF. Written as DNA, the CDR3 is TGTGCCAGCAGTTCCCCCCACCGCATAGGGAGCTCTGGGGCCAACGTCCTGACTTTC. The chain has TRBV27 and TRBJ2-6; TRBD2 might be the D (5 bases). The CDR3 sequence is 19 residues long. V was cut by 4 bases and J by 0 bases, with 19 bases left in between. CDR1 is MNHEY, CDR2 SMNVEV, per germline (reference sequence).

The chain is built from TRBV19 and TRBJ1-1; possible D gene TRBD1, 5 bases. CDR1 and CDR2 (germline): LNHDA, SQIVND (reference sequence). The length of the CDR3 is 13 residues. V dropped 8 bases and J dropped 5 bases, with 15 bases sitting between them. CDR3 sequence (DNA): TGTGCCAGTCTCCCCCCCGGGGGAACTGAAGCTTTCTTT. Amino acids: CASLPPGGTEAFF.

The rearrangement links TRBV28 to TRBJ1-2; the match to TRBD1 covers 9 bases. The CDR3 is 22 residues long. With V trimmed by 0 bases and J by 7 bases, 27 bases remained unmatched. The germline gives CDR1 MDHEN, CDR2 SYDVKM. Written as DNA, the CDR3 is TGTGCCAGCAGTTTATGGACGGGACTGGACAGGGGATACATCTTTACTCCGGGTGGCTACACCTTC. It specifies CASSLWTGLDRGYIFTPGGYTF.

The table lists this clone with a count of one. The CDR3 spells CASGADLGRGQPQHF. CDR3 in DNA: TGTGCTAGTGGTGCAGACCTGGGCAGGGGCCAGCCCCAGCATTTT. The chain uses TRBV12-5 and TRBJ1-5; the D gene is possibly TRBD1 (6 bases). The germline CDR1 and CDR2 sequences are LGHNT and FRNRAP. Trimming shortened V by 5 bases and J by 7 bases, and 18 bases separated the two germline ends. CDR3 length: 15 amino acids.

This chain links TRBV5-6 with TRBJ2-1; D is perhaps TRBD1 (7 bases). The V end was cut by 4 bases, the J end by 7 bases, with 18 bases between. CDR3 size: 15 residues. The germline CDR1 and CDR2 sequences are SGHDT and YYEEEE. The CDR3 DNA reads TGTGCCAGCAGCCTGCCTAGGACAGGAGGGAATGAGCAGTTCTTC. Protein sequence: CASSLPRTGGNEQFF.

The chain is built from TRBV28 and TRBJ2-1; D ambiguous. Trimming cost V 1 base and J 2 bases, with 9 bases left between them. Germline-derived CDR1 and CDR2 are MDHEN and SYDVKM. This CDR3 has 15 residues. CDR3 sequence reads: CASSLSSPPYNEQFF. The CDR3 DNA is TGTGCCAGCAGTTTATCCTCCCCCCCCTACAATGAGCAGTTCTTC.

The chain joins TRBV5-8 to TRBJ2-4; 10 nucleotides agree with TRBD1. The CDR3 extends over 16 amino acids. CDR1 is SGHTS and CDR2 is YDEGEE in the germline V gene. The V segment lost 2 bases and the J segment 5 bases; nucleotides outside the gene matches: 7. The CDR3 sequence: CASSLTGTGAQNIQYF. CDR3 in DNA: TGTGCCAGCAGCTTAACGGGGACAGGGGCGCAAAACATTCAGTACTTC.

The rearrangement joins TRBV7-8 to TRBJ2-1, with 8 bases lining up with TRBD2. The CDR3 totals 14 residues. Trimming at V came to 5 bases and at J to 10 bases, leaving 10 bases not matched to a gene. Germline-derived CDR1 and CDR2 are SGHVS and FQNEAQ. As DNA, the CDR3 is TGTGCCAGCAGCCCCTCGGGAGGGCCGGGGGAGCAGTTCTTC. Protein: CASSPSGGPGEQFF. Complete variable domain (other parts from reference TRBV7-8 and TRBJ2-1): GAGVSQSPRYKVAKRGQDVALRCDPISGHVSLFWYQQALGQGPEFLTYFQNEAQLDKSGLPSDRFFAERPEGSVSTLKIQRTQQEDSAVYLCASSPSGGPGEQFFGPGTRLTVL.

This clone was counted once. The chain employs TRBV29-1 and TRBJ1-5; weak D call: TRBD1 (5 bases). CDR1 is SQVTM, CDR2 ANQGSEA, per germline. This CDR3 is 14 amino acids long. The ends were cut back, 4 bases at V and 6 bases at J, with 16 bases in the middle. CDR3 region: CSVGLWGGCQPQHF. The CDR3 region has the DNA TGCAGCGTTGGACTTTGGGGGGGTTGTCAGCCCCAGCATTTT.

The chain combines TRBV19 with TRBJ1-1; possibly TRBD1 for D (5 bases). This CDR3 has 16 residues. The V gene lost 5 bases and the J gene lost 5 bases, with 21 bases spanning the gap. Germline values: CDR1 LNHDA, CDR2 SQIVND (reference sequence). The CDR3 DNA sequence: TGTGCCAGTAGTCCACCGATGGGTCTGGGGGGGACTGAAGCTTTCTTT. Translating gives CASSPPMGLGGTEAFF.

This clone was counted between two and nine times. The chain has TRBV7-9 and TRBJ2-7; 8 bases are a match to TRBD1. This CDR3 contains 11 residues. Germline CDR1 SEHNR, CDR2 FQNEAQ (reference sequence). The CDR3 nucleotides are TGTGCGGGACAGGCCTTTAGCGAGCAGTACTTC. Its protein is CAGQAFSEQYF.

The table lists this clone with a count of one. The rearrangement joins TRBV9 to TRBJ1-1; 7 positions match TRBD1. After removal of 4 bases from V and 7 bases from J, the junction contained 7 bases not matched to a gene. The germline gives CDR1 SGDLS, CDR2 YYNGEE. This CDR3 has 13 amino acids. The CDR3 region is CASSRRDSIEAFF. DNA of the CDR3: TGTGCCAGCAGCCGCCGGGACAGCATTGAAGCTTTCTTT.

The V and J genes are TRBV18 and TRBJ1-2; 9 positions match TRBD1. The CDR3 extends over 13 amino acids. Germline V gene lookup returns CDR1 KGHSH and CDR2 LQKENI. V lost 3 bases and J lost 8; bases outside the gene matches: 4. The CDR3 reads CASSPDRGYGYTF. The CDR3 DNA follows: TGTGCCAGCTCACCGGACAGGGGATACGGCTACACCTTC.

This clone has a single count. The chain is built from TRBV19 and TRBJ1-3, with D perhaps TRBD1 (5 bases). This CDR3 is 13 amino acids long. V lost 7 bases and J 4 bases, leaving 11 bases between the germline ends. The germline gives CDR1 LNHDA, CDR2 SQIVND (reference sequence). CDR3 residues: CASIIQGGNTIYF. The DNA of the CDR3 is TGTGCCAGTATCATCCAGGGAGGAAACACCATATATTTT.